Following are 9 T cell receptor beta chains from one sample sequenced in a study of molecular identifiers for immune sequencing clone quantification. TCRdb reprocessed the PCR reads with MiXCR, giving one entry per CDR3 protein. The profile shows 80,000 to 95,000 distinct CDR3 sequences, 15% to 20% of them singletons. Source material: naive CD8+ T cells from blood, with Jurkat cell RNA spiked in. Regarding subset: FACS-sorted CD8+CD4-CCR7+CD45RA+ naive T cells. These receptors came from a human donor in good health. Some libraries in this study had Jurkat cell RNA spiked in.

This clonotype has at least ten counts. The V call is TRBV12-3 or TRBV12-4, the J call TRBJ1-5, with TRBD1 identical over 9 bases. With 6 bases clipped from V and 1 base from J, the junction kept 4 bases outside the gene matches. CDR3 length: 15 residues. The CDR3, as DNA: TGTGCCAGCAGCAGGACAGGGGAGAGCAATCAGCCCCAGCATTTT. Residues: CASSRTGESNQPQHF.

This clonotype was detected many times. The CDR3 DNA sequence: TGTGCCAGCTCACCAAAACGGTACCAAGAGACCCAGTACTTC. Translating gives CASSPKRYQETQYF. This sequence joins TRBV18 and TRBJ2-5; D remains ambiguous. Deletions cut 2 bases from V and 0 bases from J, with 7 bases between. CDR1 and CDR2 from the germline V gene are KGHSH and LQKENI. The CDR3 has 14 amino acids.

This clonotype was recorded at least ten times. The chain couples TRBV6-6 to TRBJ1-1, with 7 bases identical to TRBD1. V dropped 8 bases and J dropped 1; count of bases not matched to a gene: 1. Germline CDR1 and CDR2: MNHNY and SVGAGI (reference sequence). The CDR3 is 12 residues long. CDR3 bases: TGTGCCAGCGGGGACAGGAACACTGAAGCTTTCTTT. Amino acid sequence: CASGDRNTEAFF.

This clonotype has a count of ten or more. The rearrangement links TRBV6-5 to TRBJ2-6; TRBD1 matches at 7 bases. Trimming at V came to 8 bases and at J to 4 bases, leaving 8 bases not matched to a gene. The germline CDR1 and CDR2 sequences are MNHEY and SVGAGI. CDR3 length: 15 residues. The CDR3 DNA sequence: TGTGCCAGCGGTGACAGGGTATACGGGGCCAACGTCCTGACTTTC. Its translation is CASGDRVYGANVLTF.

On this clonotype itself: With a much larger clone just one base away, this may be a read error. The chain recombines TRBV11-2 with TRBJ2-1; D unresolved. This CDR3 comprises 16 residues. Germline values: CDR1 SGHAT, CDR2 FQNNGV. As DNA, the CDR3 is TGTGCCAGCAGCTTATTTCTGGCGACATCCTACAATGAGCAGCTCTTC. Translation: CASSLFLATSYNEQLF.

In its sample, this clonotype was seen many times. The rearrangement links TRBV7-9 to TRBJ2-7; maybe TRBD2 (6 bases). This CDR3 region has 14 residues. The germline V gene encodes CDR1 SEHNR and CDR2 FQNEAQ (reference sequence). Trimming cost V 5 bases and J 2 bases, with 13 bases left between them. DNA of the CDR3: TGTGCCAGCAGCCGCGGGAACGGGCCCTACGAGCAGTACTTC. Its translation: CASSRGNGPYEQYF.

As concerns this clonotype: The junction and the germline gene differ at one end; a read error may be behind it. The chain is built from TRBV28 and TRBJ2-1, with 7 positions matching TRBD1. The CDR3 spans 15 residues. Per germline, CDR1 MDHEN and CDR2 SYDVKM. CDR3 amino acids: CASSLVGQNYNEQLF. CDR3 DNA sequence: TGTGCCAGCAGTTTAGTGGGACAGAACTACAATGAGCAGCTCTTC.

The chain combines TRBV19 with TRBJ1-1; the D gene is possibly TRBD1 (5 bases). Germline V gene data show CDR1 as LNHDA and CDR2 as SQIVND (reference sequence). The CDR3 runs to 13 residues. V was pared by 6 bases and J by 5 bases, with 13 bases between. CDR3 in amino acids: CASSPLGVTEAFF. In nucleotides, the CDR3 is TGTGCCAGTAGCCCCTTAGGGGTAACTGAAGCTTTCTTT. Based on the CDR3 plus reference TRBV19 and TRBJ1-1, the full variable domain is DGGITQSPKYLFRKEGQNVTLSCEQNLNHDAMYWYRQDPGQGLRLIYYSQIVNDFQKGDIAEGYSVSREKKESFPLTVTSAQKNPTAFYLCASSPLGVTEAFFGQGTRLTVV.

This clonotype was seen repeatedly, ten times or more. The rearrangement uses TRBV6-5 and TRBJ1-2, with D unclear. Germline CDR1 reads MNHEY; CDR2 reads SVGAGI. CDR3 size: 13 residues. V lost 0 bases and J 7 bases, leaving 9 bases between the germline ends. Here the CDR3 DNA reads TGTGCCAGCAGTTACTCCGAACAGTCTGGCTACACCTTC. Residues: CASSYSEQSGYTF.